This entry lists 8 T cell receptor beta chains sequenced from one sample in a study of human T cells and chemical hapten exposure. TCRdb re-derived calls from the RACE reads in MiXCR, one entry per CDR3 protein. The sample consists of under 450,000 distinct CDR3 sequences, around 6% of them appearing once. The time point: patch test 2, 6 weeks after DPC sensitization. Indicated treatment: therapeutic diphenylcyclopropenone sensitization with weekly scalp DPC. The sample in question was whole blood, obtained in connection with sensitization to the hapten diphenylcyclopropenone (DPC). These receptors originate from a woman between 18 and 29 years old with alopecia areata. Some clones in this sample may be carry-over from other donors' samples.

This chain links TRBV6-4 with TRBJ1-1; 8 bases map to TRBD1. The V gene end was trimmed by 4 bases and the J gene end by 0 bases; junction bases not matched to a gene: 4. In germline, CDR1 is MRHNA, CDR2 SNTAGT. The CDR3 loop spans 15 amino acids. The CDR3 region is CASSVAGGMNTEAFF. In DNA, the CDR3 is TGTGCCAGCAGTGTGGCAGGGGGCATGAACACTGAAGCTTTCTTT.

There are many counts of this clonotype. The rearrangement links TRBV5-4 to TRBJ2-2, with no clear D. Germline V lookup: CDR1 SGHNT, CDR2 YYREEE (reference sequence). V lost 1 base, J lost 3 bases, and 16 bases lay in between. This CDR3 has 17 amino acids. The CDR3: CASSLRTGPGDTGELFF. The CDR3 coding sequence is TGTGCCAGCAGCTTGCGTACCGGTCCGGGTGACACCGGGGAGCTGTTTTTT. The whole variable domain, filled in from reference TRBV5-4 and TRBJ2-2, reads ETGVTQSPTHLIKTRGQQVTLRCSSQSGHNTVSWYQQALGQGPQFIFQYYREEENGRGNFPPRFSGLQFPNYSSELNVNALELDDSALYLCASSLRTGPGDTGELFFGEGSRLTVL.

This clonotype was recorded a few times. The chain employs TRBV18 and TRBJ1-2; the match to TRBD1 covers 9 bases. V trimming: 3 bases; J trimming: 4 bases; junction bases outside the gene matches: 6. Germline assignment: CDR1 KGHSH and CDR2 LQKENI. This CDR3 comprises 15 residues. The CDR3 spells CASSPLPTGGYGYTF. CDR3 in DNA: TGTGCCAGCTCACCCTTACCGACAGGGGGCTATGGCTACACCTTC.

The V call is TRBV7-2, the J call TRBJ2-7, with TRBD1 matching over 7 bases. The CDR3 runs 15 residues. Trimming took 5 bases from V and 4 from J; bases not matched to a gene: 11. Germline CDR1 is SGHTA and CDR2 is FQGNSA. DNA of the CDR3: TGTGCCAGCAGCCTAGGGGGCCCTGGACCTTACGAGCAGTACTTC. Translating gives CASSLGGPGPYEQYF.

This clonotype was observed a handful of times. Because it lacks the conserved phenylalanine or tryptophan at the end, this CDR3 is likely a read error. The chain combines TRBV29-1 with TRBJ2-1, with D maybe TRBD2 (6 bases). Trimming removed 4 bases at V and 9 bases at J, with 13 bases between. CDR1 and CDR2 from the germline V gene are SQVTM and ANQGSEA. This CDR3 has 12 amino acids. CDR3 amino acids: CSVAGGPGEQFS. The CDR3 DNA sequence: TGCAGCGTTGCCGGGGGTCCGGGTGAGCAGTTCTCC.

The J gene is TRBJ1-5, the V gene TRBV7-4, with TRBD1 identical over 10 bases. Unmatched junction bases numbered 13, after V lost 4 bases and J lost 7 bases. CDR1 and CDR2 (germline): SGHVT, SQSDAQ. The CDR3 is 17 residues long. The CDR3 is CASSSTSRDRGVQPQHF. In DNA, the CDR3 is TGTGCCAGCAGCTCCACCTCGCGGGACAGGGGCGTACAGCCCCAGCATTTT.

Only a few counts were recorded for this clonotype. The gene calls are TRBV18 and TRBJ1-2, with 7 bases aligning to TRBD1. The germline CDR1 and CDR2 sequences are KGHSH and LQKENI. With V trimmed by 3 bases and J by 8 bases, 6 bases remained unmatched. The CDR3 covers 13 residues. The CDR3 region is CASSPQGDEGYTF. In DNA form, the CDR3 reads TGTGCCAGCTCACCCCAGGGGGATGAAGGCTACACCTTC.

This clonotype was recorded many times. The chain carries TRBV4-1 and TRBJ1-4; no clear D gene. The CDR3 totals 15 residues. From germline, CDR1 is MGHRA and CDR2 YSYEKL. Trimming took 4 bases from V and 5 from J, leaving 14 bases between them. CDR3 sequence reads: CASSRWEGANEKLFF. The CDR3 DNA reads TGCGCCAGCAGCCGGTGGGAGGGCGCGAATGAAAAACTGTTTTTT.